One and the same sample provided the 10 T cell receptor beta chains below, sequenced in a study of T cells after yellow fever vaccination. TCRdb independently ran MiXCR on the 5' RACE reads; one entry per CDR3 protein. This sample has 25,000 to 30,000 distinct CDR3 sequences, with 4% to 5% found just once. This specimen was PBMCs, either bulk or a sorted T-cell subset (CD4+, CD8+, memory, or dextramer-sorted; not recorded which), taken on the day of the yellow fever booster vaccination. These receptor sequences come from a man aged 18 to 35 who received the YFV17D yellow fever vaccine.

This clonotype was detected many times. V gene TRBV2 combines with J gene TRBJ1-6; unclear D gene. V lost 4 bases to trimming and J lost 8 bases, with 6 bases between them. The V gene's germline CDR1 is SNHLY and CDR2 FYNNEI. The CDR3 spans 12 residues. For the CDR3, the DNA is TGTGCCAGCAGTGTCGGGTATTCACCCCTCCACTTT. Residues: CASSVGYSPLHF.

This clonotype occurred many times. This chain connects TRBV7-2 to TRBJ1-4; 8 positions match TRBD1. The CDR3 runs 16 residues. Trimming at V came to 2 bases and at J to 5 bases, leaving 7 bases not matched to a gene. Germline V gene data show CDR1 as SGHTA and CDR2 as FQGNSA. The DNA for the CDR3 is TGTGCCAGCAGCTTAATCCAGGGGGCAAAAAATGAAAAACTGTTTTTT. It codes for CASSLIQGAKNEKLFF.

This clonotype has a count of ten or more. V usage is TRBV12-3 or TRBV12-4 and J usage is TRBJ1-1; no reliable D call. The V and J ends lost 7 bases and 2 bases respectively, with 11 bases between them. CDR3 size: 13 residues. CDR3 amino acids: CASNRERNTEAFF. In nucleotides, the CDR3 is TGTGCCAGCAACAGAGAGAGAAACACTGAAGCTTTCTTT.

This clonotype was observed a few times. The gene calls are TRBV3-1 and TRBJ2-1; 8 bases match TRBD2. The V segment lost 1 base and the J segment 9 bases; nucleotides outside the gene matches: 8. The germline V gene has CDR1 LGHDT and CDR2 YNNKEL (reference sequence). The CDR3 totals 15 residues. The CDR3 loop is CASSQGVGGAAEQFF. The DNA for the CDR3 is TGTGCCAGCAGCCAAGGGGTCGGGGGGGCCGCTGAGCAGTTCTTC.

In this sample, this clonotype turned up many times. The chain combines TRBV12-3 or TRBV12-4 with TRBJ2-7, with D tentatively TRBD1 or TRBD2 (5 bases each). The CDR3 extends over 13 amino acids. Trimming took 4 bases from V and 6 from J, leaving 13 bases between them. DNA of the CDR3: TGTGCCAGCAGTTCCAGGGCTGGAGGCGAGCAGTACTTC. Protein: CASSSRAGGEQYF.

This clonotype was seen ten or more times. The junction does not match germline at one end; this may be a read error. V usage is TRBV18 and J usage is TRBJ2-1; TRBD1 matches 8 bases. Germline CDR1 and CDR2: KGHSH and LQKENI. The CDR3 consists of 16 residues. CDR3 protein: CASSPSARTGNVFGVF. The CDR3 bases are TGTGCCAGCTCACCGTCGGCCCGGACAGGGAATGTTTTTGGGGTCTTC.

This clonotype was recorded many times. The chain is built from TRBV6-5 and TRBJ2-3; no clear D gene. Germline V CDR1 and CDR2: MNHEY, SVGAGI. The V gene lost 8 bases and the J gene lost 5 bases, with 14 bases spanning the gap. This CDR3 region has 13 residues. CDR3 residues: CASSYTARDTQYF. The CDR3, as DNA: TGTGCCAGCTCCTACACAGCCCGAGATACGCAGTATTTT.

This clonotype was detected many times. CDR3 sequence reads: CSAYLRGTDTQYF. The DNA of the CDR3 is TGCAGTGCTTACTTGCGGGGCACAGATACGCAGTATTTT. V is TRBV20-1 and J is TRBJ2-3; possible D gene TRBD2, 5 bases. The CDR3 sequence is 13 residues long. V lost 5 bases, J lost 1 base, and 10 bases lay in between. The germline V gene has CDR1 DFQATT and CDR2 SNEGSKA (reference sequence).

This clonotype was recorded many times. The rearrangement links TRBV7-2 to TRBJ1-4, with 7 positions matching TRBD1. Germline lookup yields CDR1 SGHTA and CDR2 FQGNSA. The CDR3 has 15 amino acids. The V and J ends lost 3 bases and 5 bases, in that order; junction bases with no gene match: 6. DNA for the CDR3: TGTGCCAGCAGCTTTGGCTCGGGACAGAATGAAAAACTGTTTTTT. It is translated as CASSFGSGQNEKLFF.

This clonotype was counted many times. The J gene is TRBJ2-7, the V gene TRBV20-1, with a tentative D call TRBD2 (5 bases). Trimming left V 4 bases short and J 4 bases short, with 14 bases between. The length of the CDR3 is 13 residues. From germline, CDR1 is DFQATT and CDR2 SNEGSKA (reference sequence). In DNA, the CDR3 is TGCAGTGCTACTCTTGCGACGGGGTACGAGCAGTACTTC. Translated, it gives CSATLATGYEQYF.